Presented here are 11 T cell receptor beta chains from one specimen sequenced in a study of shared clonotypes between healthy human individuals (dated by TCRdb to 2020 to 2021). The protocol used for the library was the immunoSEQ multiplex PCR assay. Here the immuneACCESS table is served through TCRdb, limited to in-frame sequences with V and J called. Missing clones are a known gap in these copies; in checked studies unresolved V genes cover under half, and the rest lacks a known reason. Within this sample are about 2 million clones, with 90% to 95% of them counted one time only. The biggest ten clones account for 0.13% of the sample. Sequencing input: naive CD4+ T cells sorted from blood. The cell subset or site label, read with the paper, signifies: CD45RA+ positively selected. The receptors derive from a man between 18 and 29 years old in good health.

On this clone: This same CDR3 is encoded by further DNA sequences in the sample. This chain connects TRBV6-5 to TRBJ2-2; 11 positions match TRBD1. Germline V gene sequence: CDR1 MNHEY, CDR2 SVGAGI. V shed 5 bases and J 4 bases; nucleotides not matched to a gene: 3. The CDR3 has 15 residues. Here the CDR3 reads CASSRGQGVTGELFF. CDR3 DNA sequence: TGTGCCAGCAGTAGGGGACAGGGGGTCACCGGGGAGCTGTTTTTT.

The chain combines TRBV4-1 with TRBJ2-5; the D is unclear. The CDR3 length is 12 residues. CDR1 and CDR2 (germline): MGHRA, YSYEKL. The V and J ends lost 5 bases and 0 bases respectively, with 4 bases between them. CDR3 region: CASSGYQETQYF. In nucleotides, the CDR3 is TGCGCCAGCAGCGGGTACCAAGAGACCCAGTACTTC.

The CDR3 DNA reads as TGTGCCAGCTCACAGGGGGCGAACGGGGAGCTGTTTTTT. It translates to CASSQGANGELFF. The gene calls are TRBV6-5 and TRBJ2-2, with 9 bases lining up with TRBD1. CDR1 and CDR2 from the germline V gene are MNHEY and SVGAGI. V shed 8 bases and J 7 bases; nucleotides not matched to a gene: 5. The CDR3 is made up of 13 amino acids.

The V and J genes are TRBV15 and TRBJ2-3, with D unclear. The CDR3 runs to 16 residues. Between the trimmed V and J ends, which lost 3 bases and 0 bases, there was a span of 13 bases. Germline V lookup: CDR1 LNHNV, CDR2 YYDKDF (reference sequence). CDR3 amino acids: CATSSARPSSTDTQYF. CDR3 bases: TGTGCCACCAGCAGTGCGAGGCCGTCTAGCACAGATACGCAGTATTTT.

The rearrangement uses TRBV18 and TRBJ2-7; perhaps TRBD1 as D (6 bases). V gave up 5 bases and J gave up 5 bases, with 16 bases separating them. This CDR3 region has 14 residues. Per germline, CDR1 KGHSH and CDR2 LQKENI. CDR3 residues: CASSLQGLKHEQYF. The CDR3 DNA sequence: TGTGCCAGCTCATTACAGGGTCTAAAGCACGAGCAGTACTTC.

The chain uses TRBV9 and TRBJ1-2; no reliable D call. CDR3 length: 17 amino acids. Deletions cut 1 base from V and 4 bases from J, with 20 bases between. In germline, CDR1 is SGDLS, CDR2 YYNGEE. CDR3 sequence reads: CASSVSSATPGGYGYTF. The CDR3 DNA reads TGTGCCAGCAGCGTATCTAGCGCCACCCCCGGAGGCTATGGCTACACCTTC.

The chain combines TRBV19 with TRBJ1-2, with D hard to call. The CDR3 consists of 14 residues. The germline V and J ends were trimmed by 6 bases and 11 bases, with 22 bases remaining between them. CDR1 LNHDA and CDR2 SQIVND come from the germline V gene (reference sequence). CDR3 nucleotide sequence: TGTGCCAGTAGCACGGGTGGGCAGCTTAGACCTTACACCTTC. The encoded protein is CASSTGGQLRPYTF.

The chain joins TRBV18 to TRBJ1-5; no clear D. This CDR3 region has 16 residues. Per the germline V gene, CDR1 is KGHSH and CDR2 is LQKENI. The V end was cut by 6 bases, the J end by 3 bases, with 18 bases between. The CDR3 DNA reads TGTGCCAGCTCGGACCGGATGGGCCAGGACAATCAGCCCCAGCATTTT. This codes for CASSDRMGQDNQPQHF.

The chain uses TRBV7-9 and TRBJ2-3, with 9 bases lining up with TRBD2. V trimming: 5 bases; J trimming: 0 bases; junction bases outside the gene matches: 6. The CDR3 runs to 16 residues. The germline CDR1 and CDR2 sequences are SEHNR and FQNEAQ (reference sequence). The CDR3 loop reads CASSRSGSVSTDTQYF. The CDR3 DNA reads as TGTGCCAGCAGCCGTAGCGGGAGTGTCAGCACAGATACGCAGTATTTT.

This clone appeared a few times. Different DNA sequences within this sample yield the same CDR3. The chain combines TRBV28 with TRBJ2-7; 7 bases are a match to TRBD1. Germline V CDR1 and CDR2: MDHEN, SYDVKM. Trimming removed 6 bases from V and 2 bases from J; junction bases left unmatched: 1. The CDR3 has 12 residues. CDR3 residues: CASRQGAYEQYF. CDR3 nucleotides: TGTGCCAGCAGGCAGGGGGCCTACGAGCAGTACTTC.

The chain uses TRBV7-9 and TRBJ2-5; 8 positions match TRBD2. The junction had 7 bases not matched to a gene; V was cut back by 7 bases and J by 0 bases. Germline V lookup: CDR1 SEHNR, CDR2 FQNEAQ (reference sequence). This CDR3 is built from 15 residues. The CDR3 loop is CASTIAGPNQETQYF. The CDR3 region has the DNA TGTGCCAGCACCATAGCGGGGCCGAACCAAGAGACCCAGTACTTC.